Listed here are 13 T cell receptor beta chains from one sample, sequenced in a study of T cells in Graves' hyperthyroidism and ophthalmopathy. Researchers took RNA transcripts and amplified the TCR beta CDR3 regions from them. Using the HTBI primer set, a first-round RT-PCR was run on the TCR CDR3. From the multiplex PCR reads, TCRdb called clonotypes with MiXCR, one entry per CDR3 protein. The data show approximately 200,000 distinct CDR3 sequences, around 16% seen once. Sequencing was done on a sample of blood. The receptors originated from a man aged 35-49 years with Graves' hyperthyroidism.

The sample holds many counts of this clonotype. The CDR3 coding sequence is TGTGCCAGCAGCCTAGGGGGTAGCGAGCAGTACTTC. Translated, it gives CASSLGGSEQYF. This chain connects TRBV7-2 to TRBJ2-7; D is possibly TRBD1 (6 bases). Germline CDR1 is SGHTA and CDR2 is FQGNSA. Deletions cut 5 bases from V and 6 bases from J, with 11 bases between. The CDR3 runs to 12 residues.

This clonotype showed up many times. The chain recombines TRBV20-1 with TRBJ1-2; 7 positions agree with TRBD1. The trim removed 3 bases at V and 4 bases at J, leaving 11 bases unmatched. The germline V gene encodes CDR1 DFQATT and CDR2 SNEGSKA (reference sequence). The CDR3 totals 15 residues. The CDR3 is CSASEGQLRSYGYTF. For the CDR3, the DNA is TGCAGTGCTAGCGAGGGACAGTTAAGATCCTATGGCTACACCTTC.

This clonotype was seen many times. V and J are TRBV7-3 and TRBJ1-1, with a weak D call TRBD1 (6 bases). V shed 1 base and J shed 4 bases, with 10 bases lying between them. The CDR3 covers 14 residues. Germline CDR1 is SGHTA and CDR2 is FQGTGA. CDR3 bases: TGTGCCAGCAGCTTAAATAGGGGGTTCACTGAAGCTTTCTTT. This encodes CASSLNRGFTEAFF. Drawing the rest from reference TRBV7-3 and TRBJ1-1, the complete variable domain is GAGVSQTPSNKVTEKGKYVELRCDPISGHTALYWYRQSLGQGPEFLIYFQGTGAADDSGLPNDRFFAVRPEGSVSTLKIQRTERGDSAVYLCASSLNRGFTEAFFGQGTRLTVV.

This clonotype has more than one count but fewer than ten. J is TRBJ2-4 and V is TRBV19; 7 bases map to TRBD1. The CDR3 contains 16 residues. Trimming removed 5 bases from V and 2 bases from J; junction bases left unmatched: 9. The V gene's germline CDR1 is LNHDA and CDR2 SQIVND (reference sequence). The CDR3: CASSPLGGAPKNIQYF. The CDR3 DNA follows: TGTGCCAGTAGTCCCCTAGGGGGCGCTCCCAAAAACATTCAGTACTTC.

There are many counts of this clonotype. The V and J genes are TRBV5-6 and TRBJ2-1, with 7 bases identical to TRBD1. This CDR3 spans 14 amino acids. Germline lookup yields CDR1 SGHDT and CDR2 YYEEEE. The V gene end was trimmed by 4 bases and the J gene end by 9 bases; junction bases not matched to a gene: 10. CDR3 coding DNA: TGTGCCAGCAGCCCGCCCACAGGGGTTCGTGAGCAGTTCTTC. Residues: CASSPPTGVREQFF. Combining the CDR3 with reference TRBV5-6 and TRBJ2-1 gives the whole variable domain DAGVTQSPTHLIKTRGQQVTLRCSPKSGHDTVSWYQQALGQGPQFIFQYYEEEERQRGNFPDRFSGHQFPNYSSELNVNALLLGDSALYLCASSPPTGVREQFFGPGTRLTVL.

The chain recombines TRBV6-1 with TRBJ1-1; no clear D gene. The CDR3 spans 15 residues. From germline, CDR1 is MNHNS and CDR2 SASEGT. Deletions cut 7 bases from V and 1 base from J, with 16 bases between. The CDR3: CASNQRNLRNTEAFF. Here the CDR3 DNA reads TGTGCCAGCAACCAGCGGAATTTACGGAACACTGAAGCTTTCTTT.

The chain uses TRBV6-1 and TRBJ1-4; tentatively, D is TRBD1 (5 bases). The CDR3 is 14 residues long. The germline CDR1 and CDR2 sequences are MNHNS and SASEGT. The V end lost 6 bases, the J end lost 8 bases, and 16 bases lay between the germline ends. The CDR3 sequence: CASRPDGALEKLFF. The CDR3 DNA is TGTGCCAGCAGACCGGACGGGGCTCTCGAAAAACTGTTTTTT.

This clonotype was detected ten times or more. This sequence joins TRBV9 and TRBJ2-1; possibly TRBD2 for D (6 bases). This CDR3 region has 16 residues. Trimming took off 4 bases at V and 6 bases at J, with 20 bases between the two ends. Germline CDR1 reads SGDLS; CDR2 reads YYNGEE. The CDR3 reads CASSYGGFQTFNEQFF. CDR3 in DNA: TGTGCCAGCAGCTACGGGGGATTCCAAACCTTCAATGAGCAGTTCTTC.

The J gene is TRBJ1-2, the V gene TRBV11-2; the D gene is possibly TRBD1 (6 bases). The CDR3 spans 14 residues. Trimming took 0 bases from V and 8 from J, leaving 13 bases between them. CDR1 is SGHAT, CDR2 FQNNGV, per germline. CDR3 loop: CASSLDLGAWGYTF. CDR3 nucleotide sequence: TGTGCCAGCAGCTTAGACCTGGGGGCTTGGGGCTACACCTTC.

This chain uses TRBV6-2 or TRBV6-3 with TRBJ2-3, with 8 bases fitting TRBD2. The CDR3 loop spans 18 amino acids. Germline V gives CDR1 MNHEY, CDR2 SVGEGT. V lost 4 bases and J lost 1; bases outside the gene matches: 13. The CDR3 reads CASSSPPGGGLGTDTQYF. The CDR3 region has the DNA TGTGCCAGCAGTTCCCCCCCGGGGGGGGGCCTCGGCACAGATACGCAGTATTTT.

This clonotype was counted a few times. The chain employs TRBV19 and TRBJ2-2; 7 bases line up with TRBD1. The CDR3 is made up of 14 amino acids. Germline CDR1 reads LNHDA; CDR2 reads SQIVND (reference sequence). V lost 7 bases, J lost 5 bases, and 7 bases stayed unmatched. The CDR3 DNA reads TGTGCCAGTAATCATCGGACAGGTACCGGGGAGCTGTTTTTT. Translated, it gives CASNHRTGTGELFF.

The rearrangement uses TRBV20-1 and TRBJ2-3, with 10 bases that match TRBD2. In germline, CDR1 is DFQATT, CDR2 SNEGSKA (reference sequence). This CDR3 is built from 16 residues. V was pared by 0 bases and J by 4 bases, with 7 bases of the junction left unmatched. CDR3 sequence: CSARDPIAGGADTQYF. The CDR3 nucleotides are TGCAGTGCTAGAGATCCAATAGCGGGGGGTGCAGATACGCAGTATTTT.

This clonotype occurred a few times. The chain uses TRBV3-1 and TRBJ1-1, with 11 bases identical to TRBD1. This CDR3 has 16 residues. With V trimmed by 8 bases and J by 4 bases, 12 bases remained unmatched. Germline assignment: CDR1 LGHDT and CDR2 YNNKEL (reference sequence). CDR3 protein: CASGLGQGVIGTEAFF. The CDR3, as DNA: TGTGCCAGCGGCCTGGGACAGGGGGTAATTGGCACTGAAGCTTTCTTT.